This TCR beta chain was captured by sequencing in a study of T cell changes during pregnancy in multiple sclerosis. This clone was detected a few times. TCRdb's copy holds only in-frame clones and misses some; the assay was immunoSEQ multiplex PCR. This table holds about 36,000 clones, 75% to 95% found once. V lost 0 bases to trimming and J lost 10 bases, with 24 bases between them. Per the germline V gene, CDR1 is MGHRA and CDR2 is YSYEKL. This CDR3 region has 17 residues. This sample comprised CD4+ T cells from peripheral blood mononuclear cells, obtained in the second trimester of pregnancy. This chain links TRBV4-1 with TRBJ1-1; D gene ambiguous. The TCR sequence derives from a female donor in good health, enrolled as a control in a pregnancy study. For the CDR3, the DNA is TGCGCCAGCAGCCAAGATCGAGACCCTGGAGCCCCTTTGGGAGCTTTCTTT. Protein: CASSQDRDPGAPLGAFF.